The 24 T cell receptor beta chains given below trace back to one sample, sequenced in a study of cytomegalovirus exposure and HLA in healthy donors. PCR employed 60 Vbeta and 13 Jbeta primers. Libraries were prepared by immunoSEQ multiplex PCR; TCRdb keeps only in-frame clonotypes and omits some of them. The data show 100,000 to 150,000 clones, roughly 70% seen once. Sequencing was done on a sample of PBMCs. The origin of the receptors is a man between 40 and 49 years old in good health and CMV-seropositive.

The rearrangement uses TRBV7-6 and TRBJ2-1, with 8 bases aligning to TRBD2. CDR1 is SGHVS and CDR2 is FNYEAQ in the germline V gene. With 4 bases clipped from V and 10 bases from J, the junction kept 18 bases outside the gene matches. This CDR3 comprises 17 residues. Here the CDR3 reads CASSSFRPSGGPGEQFF. As DNA, the CDR3 is TGTGCCAGCAGCTCCTTCCGGCCCAGCGGGGGCCCGGGGGAGCAGTTCTTC.

The rearrangement uses TRBV6-4 and TRBJ2-2; D possibly corresponds to TRBD2 (6 bases). The CDR3 is 15 amino acids. V lost 4 bases and J 4 bases, leaving 13 bases between the germline ends. Germline assignment: CDR1 MRHNA and CDR2 SNTAGT. The CDR3 is CASSAYGSGTGELFF. CDR3 DNA sequence: TGTGCCAGCAGTGCTTACGGGAGTGGCACCGGGGAGCTGTTTTTT.

The chain joins TRBV28 to TRBJ1-5; 9 nucleotides align to TRBD1. The trim removed 5 bases at V and 7 bases at J, leaving 9 bases unmatched. Looked up from germline, CDR1 is MDHEN and CDR2 is SYDVKM. There are 15 residues in the CDR3. The CDR3 loop is CASSPPGTGKQPQHF. In DNA form, the CDR3 reads TGTGCCAGCAGTCCCCCCGGGACAGGGAAACAGCCCCAGCATTTT.

This sequence joins TRBV5-1 and TRBJ2-2; 16 positions match TRBD2. The V gene's germline CDR1 is SGHRS and CDR2 YFSETQ. The CDR3 is 19 residues long. After removal of 3 bases from V and 0 bases from J, the junction contained 5 bases not matched to a gene. The CDR3 loop is CASSSPGLAGGPNTGELFF. In DNA form, the CDR3 reads TGCGCCAGCAGCTCCCCGGGACTAGCGGGGGGGCCGAACACCGGGGAGCTGTTTTTT.

CDR3 in amino acids: CASSPITDNQPQHF. The DNA of the CDR3 is TGTGCCAGCTCACCAATTACAGATAATCAGCCCCAGCATTTT. V and J are TRBV18 and TRBJ1-5, with no clear D. CDR3 size: 14 residues. Trimming took off 2 bases at V and 4 bases at J, with 9 bases between the two ends. Germline V gives CDR1 KGHSH, CDR2 LQKENI.

The genes are TRBV5-1 and TRBJ2-7; D ambiguous. V lost 0 bases, J lost 2 bases, and 15 bases lay in between. This CDR3 is built from 16 residues. Per the germline V gene, CDR1 is SGHRS and CDR2 is YFSETQ. CDR3 amino acids: CASSLGLLERTYEQYF. CDR3 nucleotide sequence: TGCGCCAGCAGCTTGGGTCTTCTTGAGAGGACCTACGAGCAGTACTTC.

V usage is TRBV14 and J usage is TRBJ2-2; a possible D gene is TRBD1 (5 bases). CDR1 is SGHDN, CDR2 FVKESK, per germline. The CDR3 is 13 residues long. The ends were cut back, 2 bases at V and 8 bases at J, with 9 bases in the middle. The CDR3 DNA reads TGTGCCAGCAGCCAACTCAGGGCTGGGGAGCTGTTTTTT. Translation gives CASSQLRAGELFF.

The CDR3 loop reads CASSFAGREKLFF. The CDR3 DNA reads TGTGCCAGCAGTTTTGCAGGGCGGGAAAAACTGTTTTTT. J is TRBJ1-4 and V is TRBV6-5; TRBD1 might be the D (5 bases). Germline CDR1 and CDR2: MNHEY and SVGAGI. The V and J ends lost 4 bases and 8 bases respectively, with 11 bases between them. This CDR3 is 13 amino acids long.

J is TRBJ1-2 and V is TRBV5-8; 7 positions match TRBD1. Germline V gene sequence: CDR1 SGHTS, CDR2 YDEGEE. CDR3 length equals 15 residues. With V trimmed by 4 bases and J by 5 bases, 11 bases remained unmatched. The CDR3 coding sequence is TGTGCCAGCAGCCACCGACAGGGAGGACGTTATGGCTACACCTTC. Protein product: CASSHRQGGRYGYTF.

This clone was observed a handful of times. The chain combines TRBV5-4 with TRBJ2-3; 12 positions agree with TRBD2. The CDR3 sequence is 17 residues long. J lost 2 bases, V lost 3 bases, and 7 bases had no gene match. The germline V gene has CDR1 SGHNT and CDR2 YYREEE (reference sequence). CDR3 DNA sequence: TGTGCCAGCAGCTCCGGAACTAGCGGGGGGAACACAGATACGCAGTATTTT. Translating it yields CASSSGTSGGNTDTQYF.

The CDR3 DNA follows: TGTGCCAGTAGTATGACTACGATTAACGAGCAGTACTTC. Translating it yields CASSMTTINEQYF. V and J are TRBV19 and TRBJ2-7; D is perhaps TRBD2 (5 bases). This CDR3 comprises 13 residues. V was clipped by 3 bases and J by 5 bases, with 11 bases between them. Germline loops: CDR1 LNHDA, CDR2 SQIVND (reference sequence).

CDR3 sequence (DNA): TGTGCCAGCAGTTCGAGCACTGAAGCTTTCTTT. It yields the protein CASSSSTEAFF. The chain has TRBV28 and TRBJ1-1; D gene unclear. In germline, CDR1 is MDHEN, CDR2 SYDVKM. This CDR3 is built from 11 residues. V shed 4 bases and J shed 4 bases, with 4 bases lying between them.

The chain joins TRBV9 to TRBJ1-5; D is unclear. The CDR3 is made up of 20 amino acids. Germline loops: CDR1 SGDLS, CDR2 YYNGEE. Trimming shortened V by 0 bases and J by 0 bases, and 22 bases separated the two germline ends. The CDR3 protein is CASSVVRLVSPHHSNQPQHF. The CDR3 coding sequence is TGTGCCAGCAGCGTAGTTCGTTTGGTTTCCCCACACCATAGCAATCAGCCCCAGCATTTT.

The genes are TRBV5-5 and TRBJ1-4, with TRBD1 matching 8 bases. After removal of 4 bases from V and 5 bases from J, the junction contained 10 bases not matched to a gene. The V gene's germline CDR1 is SGHKS and CDR2 YYEKEE (reference sequence). This CDR3 has 16 amino acids. The CDR3 loop reads CASSLRDRLGNEKLFF. The CDR3 nucleotides read TGTGCCAGCAGCCTCCGGGACAGGCTAGGGAATGAAAAACTGTTTTTT.

In this sample, this clone turned up once. The chain carries TRBV19 and TRBJ2-1, with D uncertain. This CDR3 is built from 11 residues. Trimming took off 5 bases at V and 6 bases at J, with 5 bases between the two ends. From germline, CDR1 is LNHDA and CDR2 SQIVND (reference sequence). This chain's CDR3 is CASSLFNEQFF. Written as DNA, the CDR3 is TGTGCCAGTAGTCTATTCAATGAGCAGTTCTTC.

This rearrangement joins TRBV10-3 to TRBJ1-2, with D perhaps matching TRBD1 (5 bases). V was cut by 4 bases and J by 2 bases, with 11 bases left in between. The CDR3 runs to 14 residues. The germline V gene encodes CDR1 ENHRY and CDR2 SYGVKD. As DNA, the CDR3 is TGTGCCATCAGTGCGCAAACAGGAAACTATGGCTACACCTTC. It specifies CAISAQTGNYGYTF.

The genes are TRBV9 and TRBJ2-7; 8 nucleotides line up with TRBD2. V lost 4 bases, J lost 6 bases, and 6 bases stayed unmatched. The CDR3 covers 13 residues. Looked up from germline, CDR1 is SGDLS and CDR2 is YYNGEE. This CDR3 reads CASSLGLVGEQYF. CDR3 nucleotide sequence: TGTGCCAGCAGCTTGGGACTAGTCGGCGAGCAGTACTTC.

The rearrangement uses TRBV14 and TRBJ2-7; 10 bases are shared with TRBD2. The CDR3 loop spans 15 amino acids. The junction had 3 bases not matched to a gene; V was cut back by 1 base and J by 3 bases. The germline gives CDR1 SGHDN, CDR2 FVKESK. This CDR3 is CASSQVSGRIYEQYF. In DNA form, the CDR3 reads TGTGCCAGCAGCCAAGTTAGCGGGAGGATCTACGAGCAGTACTTC.

The chain uses TRBV5-6 and TRBJ1-1, with TRBD1 identical over 8 bases. J was trimmed by 6 bases and V by 2 bases; bases with no gene match: 6. This CDR3 is built from 14 residues. Per germline, CDR1 SGHDT and CDR2 YYEEEE. CDR3 sequence reads: CASSFQTGVAEAFF. The CDR3 DNA reads as TGTGCCAGCAGCTTTCAGACAGGGGTGGCTGAAGCTTTCTTT.

The chain has TRBV19 and TRBJ2-6, with 11 positions matching TRBD1. CDR3 length equals 17 residues. Unmatched junction bases numbered 5, after V lost 4 bases and J lost 3 bases. Germline V gives CDR1 LNHDA, CDR2 SQIVND (reference sequence). The CDR3 loop is CASSKGQGVVGANVLTF. The DNA of the CDR3 is TGTGCCAGTAGTAAGGGACAGGGGGTTGTTGGGGCCAACGTCCTGACTTTC.

The V gene is TRBV5-4, the J gene TRBJ2-1, with D perhaps TRBD1 (5 bases). Germline lookup yields CDR1 SGHNT and CDR2 YYREEE (reference sequence). Trimming shortened V by 4 bases and J by 7 bases, and 18 bases separated the two germline ends. CDR3 length equals 15 residues. The CDR3 coding sequence is TGTGCCAGCAGCGGGCAGGGTCCCGTGGGGAATGAGCAGTTCTTC. Protein product: CASSGQGPVGNEQFF.

This chain joins TRBV5-1 and TRBJ1-1; D might be TRBD1 (6 bases). The CDR3 has 15 amino acids. The germline CDR1 and CDR2 sequences are SGHRS and YFSETQ. Trimming left V 1 base short and J 6 bases short, with 16 bases between. The CDR3 bases are TGCGCCAGCAGCTTGCCCCTCGGACAGAGGGCTGAAGCTTTCTTT. Translating it yields CASSLPLGQRAEAFF.

The chain uses TRBV9 and TRBJ2-2, with 7 bases aligning to TRBD2. V trimming: 0 bases; J trimming: 2 bases; junction bases outside the gene matches: 13. Germline-derived CDR1 and CDR2 are SGDLS and YYNGEE. This CDR3 contains 19 residues. Here the CDR3 reads CASSVEPLWGRANTGELFF. In nucleotides, the CDR3 is TGTGCCAGCAGCGTAGAGCCCCTTTGGGGGAGGGCAAACACCGGGGAGCTGTTTTTT.

The V and J genes are TRBV27 and TRBJ1-5; D gene ambiguous. This CDR3 region has 14 residues. V was pared by 9 bases and J by 3 bases, with 15 bases between. CDR1 MNHEY and CDR2 SMNVEV come from the germline V gene (reference sequence). This CDR3 reads CASGPVEVNQPQHF. In DNA, the CDR3 is TGTGCCAGTGGTCCGGTGGAGGTCAATCAGCCCCAGCATTTT.